The T cell receptor (beta chain) described here comes from a study of CD4+ T cells in melanoma. Findings and limits, study-wide: A reported correlation linked neoantigen-specific CD4+ T cells to CD8+, macrophage and B cell function. In melanoma, neoantigen-specific CD4+ T cells reportedly differed in differentiation state.

The CDR3 totals 15 residues. With 5 bases clipped from V and 8 bases from J, the junction kept 11 bases outside the gene matches. The germline CDR1 and CDR2 sequences are SGHTA and FQGTGA. Details on this clone: Its target is not known.

Profiled with immunoSEQ multiplex PCR; TCRdb holds only in-frame clones, not every one. The data show about 120,000 clones, 92% seen once. Specimen: peripheral blood. The chain couples TRBV7-3 to TRBJ2-4; TRBD2 matches 8 bases. This receptor was identified in a human donor with melanoma. CDR3 in amino acids: CASSKSGTGGDIQYF. CDR3 sequence (DNA): TGTGCCAGCAGCAAATCCGGGACCGGGGGGGACATTCAGTACTTC.